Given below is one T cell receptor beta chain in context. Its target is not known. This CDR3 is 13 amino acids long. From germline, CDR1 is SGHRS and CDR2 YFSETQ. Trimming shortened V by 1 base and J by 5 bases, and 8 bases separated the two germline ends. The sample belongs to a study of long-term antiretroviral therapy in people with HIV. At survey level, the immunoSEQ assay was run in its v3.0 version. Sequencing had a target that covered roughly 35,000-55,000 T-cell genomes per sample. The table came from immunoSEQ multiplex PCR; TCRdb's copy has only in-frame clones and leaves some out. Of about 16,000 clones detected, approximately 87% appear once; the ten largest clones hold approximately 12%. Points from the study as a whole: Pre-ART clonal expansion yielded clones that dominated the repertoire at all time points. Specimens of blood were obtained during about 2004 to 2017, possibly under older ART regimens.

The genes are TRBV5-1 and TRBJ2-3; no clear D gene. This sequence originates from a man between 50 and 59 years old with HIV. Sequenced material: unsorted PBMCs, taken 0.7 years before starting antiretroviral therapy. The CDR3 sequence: CASSLNSGDTQYF. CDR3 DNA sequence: TGCGCCAGCAGCTTGAACTCTGGAGATACGCAGTATTTT.